This is a list of T cell receptor beta chains from one sample in a study of T cell responses to AZD1222 COVID-19 vaccine. Assay: immunoSEQ multiplex PCR; the TCRdb copy retains only in-frame clones and omits some. The table has approximately 110,000 clones, roughly nine tenths seen once; the top ten hold around 7%. Sequencing was performed on peripheral blood, taken on day 0 of AZD1222 vaccination. The receptor source for this set is an adult in good health. The CDR3 runs from the conserved cysteine through the conserved F or W. A D gene is named only where the DNA matches it firmly. Rows give clone size only sometimes, using once, few, many, or a class for an expanded clone.

14	TRBD1	TRBV3-1/TRBV3-2	TRBJ1-2	NA	TGTGCCAGCAGCCGACAGGGGGCAGAGTATGGCTACACCTTC	CASSRQGAEYGYTF
12	NA	TRBV7-2	TRBJ1-5	NA	TGTGCCAGCAGCTCCTCAGGGCCCAGAAAGCATTTT	CASSSSGPRKHF
13	TRBD1	TRBV12-3/TRBV12-4	TRBJ1-1	once	TGTGCCAGCAGGAGACAGGGTAACACTGAAGCTTTCTTT	CASRRQGNTEAFF
14	TRBD1	TRBV6-2/TRBV6-3	TRBJ1-4	NA	TGTGCCAGCAGCGACAGGGTGACTAATGAAAAACTGTTTTTT	CASSDRVTNEKLFF
15	NA	TRBV2	TRBJ2-2	once	TGTGCCAGCCGAGAAGTTGCGCAGAACACCGGGGAGCTGTTTTTT	CASREVAQNTGELFF
13	NA	TRBV6-5	TRBJ1-2	NA	TGTGCCAGCAGTTACGCGACGTTTGATGGGAGAACCTTC	CASSYATFDGRTF
14	NA	TRBV5-8	TRBJ2-3	few	TGTGCCAGCAGCTTGTTCGGGGTAACAGATACGCAGTATTTT	CASSLFGVTDTQYF
14	TRBD1	TRBV7-2	TRBJ2-4	once	TGTGCCAGCAGACCCGGGACAGGGGGCGCGGTACAGTACTTC	CASRPGTGGAVQYF
14	NA	TRBV7-2	TRBJ2-3	NA	TGTGCCAGCAGCTGGGGTGCCTTGTGGGATACGCAGTATTTT	CASSWGALWDTQYF
13	NA	TRBV7-9	TRBJ1-1	once	TGTGCCAGCAGCTTAGACATGAACACTGAAGCTTTCTTT	CASSLDMNTEAFF
15	NA	TRBV19	TRBJ1-6	NA	TGTGCCAGTAGTATCGGAAGCTCCTATAATTCACCCCTCCACTTT	CASSIGSSYNSPLHF
13	TRBD1	TRBV7-3	TRBJ2-3	once	TGTGCCAGCAGCCGGACAGGGGCAGATACGCAGTATTTT	CASSRTGADTQYF
13	NA	TRBV3-1/TRBV3-2	TRBJ2-3	NA	TGTGCCAGCACCGGCGTAGGGTTAGATACGCAGTATTTT	CASTGVGLDTQYF
15	TRBD1	TRBV5-4	TRBJ2-1	NA	TGTGCCAGCAGGGGGGACAGGGGGCTAGTTAATGAGCAGTTCTTC	CASRGDRGLVNEQFF
16	TRBD1	TRBV11-2	TRBJ2-2	NA	TGTGCCAGCAGCTTGGGGACAGGGAGGTACACCGGGGAGCTGTTTTTT	CASSLGTGRYTGELFF
16	NA	TRBV6-5	TRBJ2-7	NA	TGTGCCAGCAGTTATCGGGGCAGGGGGGGTGTGGACGAGCAGTACTTC	CASSYRGRGGVDEQYF
14	TRBD2	TRBV10-2	TRBJ2-3	NA	TGCGCCAGCAGCGTCGGGGGGGGCACAGATACGCAGTATTTT	CASSVGGGTDTQYF
16	NA	TRBV10-3	TRBJ2-7	NA	TGTGCCATCAGTGAGTCGGAGGGATCCAATTCCTACGAGCAGTACTTC	CAISESEGSNSYEQYF
16	TRBD2	TRBV6-2/TRBV6-3	TRBJ2-5	NA	TGTGCCAGCAGTTACCCCGGACTAGCGGGGCAAGAGACCCAGTACTTC	CASSYPGLAGQETQYF
13	NA	TRBV29-1	TRBJ2-1	NA	TGCAGCGCAAATGGAAGGGTCCGGGATGAGCAGTTCTTC	CSANGRVRDEQFF
15	NA	TRBV7-2	TRBJ1-5	NA	TGTGCCAGCAGCCCAAACACACTTAGCAATCAGCCCCAGCATTTT	CASSPNTLSNQPQHF
13	NA	TRBV6-2/TRBV6-3	TRBJ1-5	NA	TGTGCCAGCAGTTACGAGATTAATCAGCCCCAGCATTTT	CASSYEINQPQHF
16	NA	TRBV12-5	TRBJ1-4	NA	TGTGCTAGTGGTTTTGGGCGGGGGGTGTTGTATGAAAAACTGTTTTTT	CASGFGRGVLYEKLFF
14	NA	TRBV5-1	TRBJ1-2	NA	TGCGCCAGCAGCTGGGACGACCCGAGGAATGGCTACACCTTC	CASSWDDPRNGYTF
13	NA	TRBV7-3	TRBJ2-5	few	TGTGCCAGCAGCTTAAATCTTCGAGAGACCCAGTACTTC	CASSLNLRETQYF
15	NA	TRBV30	TRBJ2-6	NA	TGTGCCTGGAGTATCGGGGGCTCTGGGGCCAACGTCCTGACTTTC	CAWSIGGSGANVLTF
15	NA	TRBV12-5	TRBJ1-5	NA	TGTGCTAGTGGTTTGGCACAGGGTAGCAATCAGCCCCAGCATTTT	CASGLAQGSNQPQHF
15	TRBD1	TRBV6-6	TRBJ2-1	NA	TGTGCCAGCAGGAAACAGGGGGAAACTGACAATGAGCAGTTCTTC	CASRKQGETDNEQFF
14	NA	TRBV18	TRBJ1-5	NA	TGTGCCAGCTCACCGCAGGAAAGCAATCAGCCCCAGCATTTT	CASSPQESNQPQHF
15	NA	TRBV7-2	TRBJ1-2	NA	TGTGCCAGCAGCTTAGCTGGGGGGGACCCCTATGGCTACACCTTC	CASSLAGGDPYGYTF
14	NA	TRBV5-4	TRBJ2-7	NA	TGTGCCAGCAGCTTGGAGAGGGGGATTTACGAGCAGTACTTC	CASSLERGIYEQYF
15	NA	TRBV5-8	TRBJ2-3	NA	TGTGCCAGCAGCTTAAACAGGGTGGTTAGTGGTACGCAGTATTTT	CASSLNRVVSGTQYF
15	NA	TRBV19	TRBJ1-5	NA	TGTGCCAGTAGTATGGGGAGGACGGGTAATCAGCCCCAGCATTTT	CASSMGRTGNQPQHF
16	TRBD1	TRBV27	TRBJ1-1	NA	TGTGCCAGCATACCAGGGGGCGCGATGATGAACACTGAAGCTTTCTTT	CASIPGGAMMNTEAFF
15	NA	TRBV5-8	TRBJ2-3	NA	TGTGCCAGCAGCTTGGGAGGGTACGGCACAGATACGCAGTATTTT	CASSLGGYGTDTQYF
11	NA	TRBV20-1	TRBJ1-2	NA	TGCAGTGCTATATACCAAGCCGGCTACACCTTC	CSAIYQAGYTF
15	TRBD1	TRBV5-1	TRBJ1-6	NA	TGCGCCAGCACCTGGGGGGGGACAGGATCCTCACCCCTCCACTTT	CASTWGGTGSSPLHF
14	TRBD1	TRBV7-8	TRBJ1-4	NA	TGTGCCAGCAGCATAGGACAGGGGCCGGAGAAACTGTTTTTT	CASSIGQGPEKLFF
15	NA	TRBV6-5	TRBJ2-5	NA	TGTGCCAGCAGTTACGGTAGTCCCGGAGGAGAGACCCAGTACTTC	CASSYGSPGGETQYF
16	TRBD1	TRBV7-6	TRBJ1-6	NA	TGTGCCAGCAGCCCCCGGGACAGGGACTATAATTCACCCCTCCACTTT	CASSPRDRDYNSPLHF
12	NA	TRBV6-5	TRBJ2-1	NA	TGTGCCAGCAGCGCCTCCTACAATGAGCAGTTCTTC	CASSASYNEQFF